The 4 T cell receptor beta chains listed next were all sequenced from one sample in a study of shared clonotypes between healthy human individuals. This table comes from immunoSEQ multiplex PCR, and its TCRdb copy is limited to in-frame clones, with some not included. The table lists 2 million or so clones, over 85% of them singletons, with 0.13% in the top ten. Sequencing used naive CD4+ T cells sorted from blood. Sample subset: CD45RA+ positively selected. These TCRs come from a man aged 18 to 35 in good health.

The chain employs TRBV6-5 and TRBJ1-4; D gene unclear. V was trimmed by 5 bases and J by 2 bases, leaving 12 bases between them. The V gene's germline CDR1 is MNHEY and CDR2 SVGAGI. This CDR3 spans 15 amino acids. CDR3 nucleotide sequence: TGTGCCAGCAGTCCCGGGTTGGCGACTAATGAAAAACTGTTTTTT. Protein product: CASSPGLATNEKLFF.

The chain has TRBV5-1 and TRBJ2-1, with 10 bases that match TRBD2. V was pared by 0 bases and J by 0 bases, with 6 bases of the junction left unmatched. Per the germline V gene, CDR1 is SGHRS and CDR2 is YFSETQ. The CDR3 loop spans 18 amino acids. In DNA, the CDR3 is TGCGCCAGCAGCTTGGTCGGACTAGCGGCAAGCTCCTACAATGAGCAGTTCTTC. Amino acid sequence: CASSLVGLAASSYNEQFF.

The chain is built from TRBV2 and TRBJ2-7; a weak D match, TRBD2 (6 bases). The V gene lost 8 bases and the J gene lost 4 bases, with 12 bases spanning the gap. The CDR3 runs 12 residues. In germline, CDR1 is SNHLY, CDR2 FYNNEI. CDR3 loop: CASGGLTYEQYF. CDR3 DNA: TGTGCCAGCGGGGGACTTACGTACGAGCAGTACTTC. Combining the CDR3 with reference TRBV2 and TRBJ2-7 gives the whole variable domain EPEVTQTPSHQVTQMGQEVILRCVPISNHLYFYWYRQILGQKVEFLVSFYNNEISEKSEIFDDQFSVERPDGSNFTLKIRSTKLEDSAMYFCASGGLTYEQYFGPGTRLTVT.

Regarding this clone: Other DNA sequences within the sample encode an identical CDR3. CDR3 nucleotides: TGTGCCAGCAGTCGGCCAGGGGGAAACACCATATATTTT. Translating it yields CASSRPGGNTIYF. V and J are TRBV6-5 and TRBJ1-3, with D possibly matching TRBD1 (5 bases). Trimming pared 5 bases from V and 4 bases from J, leaving 9 bases between. The germline CDR1 and CDR2 sequences are MNHEY and SVGAGI. The CDR3 runs 13 residues.